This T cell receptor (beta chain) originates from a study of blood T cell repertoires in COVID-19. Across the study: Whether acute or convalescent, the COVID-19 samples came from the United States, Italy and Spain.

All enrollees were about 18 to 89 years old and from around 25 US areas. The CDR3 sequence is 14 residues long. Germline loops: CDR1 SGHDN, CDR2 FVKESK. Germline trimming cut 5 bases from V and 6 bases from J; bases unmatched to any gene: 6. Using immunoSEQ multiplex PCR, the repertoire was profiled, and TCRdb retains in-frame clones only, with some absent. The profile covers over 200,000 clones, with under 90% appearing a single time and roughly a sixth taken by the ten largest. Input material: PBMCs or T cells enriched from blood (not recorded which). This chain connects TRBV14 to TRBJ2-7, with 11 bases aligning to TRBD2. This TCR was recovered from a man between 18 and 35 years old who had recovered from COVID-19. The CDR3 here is CASSSPLAGGEQYF. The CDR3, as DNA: TGTGCCAGCAGCTCGCCCCTAGCGGGAGGCGAGCAGTACTTC.